This note documents a single T cell receptor beta chain sequence. It has no known antigen specificity. Within one base of it there is no much larger clone, and no base qualities were kept. TCRbeta CDR3 regions were amplified from genomic DNA using the immunoSEQ Assay, a bias-controlled multiplex PCR. The original methods were these. The number of nucleated cells in each sample was estimated from the amplification of reference gene primers within the assay. To quantify the absolute abundance of each unique TCRbeta CDR3 rearrangement, sequence reads were collapsed and filtered. For each sample, productive Simpson clonality was calculated by taking the square root of Simpson's diversity index across productive rearrangements. In TCRdb, the immuneACCESS table is reduced to in-frame sequences with V and J assigned. These tables do not hold every clone; where another copy was compared, an unresolved V gene accounts for under half, and the others remain unexplained. V, J and clone size are those of that table, while D and trimming were read from the DNA. The sample table lists 450,000 or so clones, less than 95% of them with a count of one. The ten most abundant clones make up 0.6% to 0.7% of the sample.

This sample was included in a study of blood T cell repertoires in COVID-19 (dated by TCRdb to 2019 to 2021). With respect to the entire study: The collaborator samples originated in the United States, Italy and Spain and spanned the acute and convalescent phases of COVID-19. The material from the prospective study consisted of cDNA or gDNA derived from T cells, B-cell-depleted T cells, or PBMCs. Deeply sampled blood TCRbeta repertoires from subjects exposed to, actively infected with, or recovered from COVID-19 were included in the dataset. The repertoires were released in a freely available public database intended as a resource for research on the immune response to SARS-CoV-2. The samples were drawn from the first 160 participants of the ongoing ImmuneRACE study and from about 1,200 subjects provided by 6 global collaborators. Sample metadata almost always included a de-identified subject ID, COVID-19 status, age in years and sex. Where available, HLA class I and class II types were taken from metadata supplied by the sample provider and were not determined by assay-based typing. Results and caveats for the whole study, not just this receptor: The quantity of clinical and demographic metadata differed by source and by participant and was supplied without curation.

In the prospective study, participants were about 18 to 95 years old, resided in 20 to 30 geographic areas of the United States, and were enrolled through a virtual design. Cohort assignment in the prospective study relied on participant-reported clinical history from a screening survey and a study questionnaire. For ImmuneRACE Cohort 3, a participant was defined as recovered based on two consecutive negative NP/OP PCR tests, clearance by a healthcare professional, or resolution of symptoms. In the prospective study, whole blood, serum and a nasopharyngeal or oropharyngeal swab were collected from each participant by mobile phlebotomists. Over a roughly 2-month period, participants in the prospective study had the option of providing additional blood draws and questionnaires. Before DNA extraction, blood samples from the prospective study were shipped at room temperature or frozen. Trimming takes 4 bases from V and 5 bases from J, and the germline ends sit 18 bases apart. The CDR3, cysteine through phenylalanine, is 16 amino acids long. The entry retains the CDR3 DNA only, 48 bases that are in frame from base 1. The germline V gene encodes CDR1 SGHKS and CDR2 YYEKEE (reference sequence).

The sequence links TRBV5-5 to TRBJ2-2; the D gene is perhaps TRBD1, on 6 matching bases. Sequenced input: PBMCs or T cells enriched from blood (not recorded which). This clonotype was sampled from a man aged 18 to 30 who had recovered from COVID-19. The CDR3 corresponds to CASSPDPSRGTGELFF. The DNA sequence is given as TGTGCCAGCAGCCCTGACCCTAGCAGGGGAACCGGGGAGCTGTTTTTT.